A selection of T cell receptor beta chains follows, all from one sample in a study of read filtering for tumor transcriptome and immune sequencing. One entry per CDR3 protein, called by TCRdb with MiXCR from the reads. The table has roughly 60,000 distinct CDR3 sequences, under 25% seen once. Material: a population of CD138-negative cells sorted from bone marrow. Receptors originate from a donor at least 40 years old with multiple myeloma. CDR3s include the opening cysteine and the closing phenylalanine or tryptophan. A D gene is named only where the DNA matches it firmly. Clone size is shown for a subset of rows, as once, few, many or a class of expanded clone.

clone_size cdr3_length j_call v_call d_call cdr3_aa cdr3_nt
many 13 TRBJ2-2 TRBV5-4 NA CAGRDRNTGELFF TGTGCCGGACGGGACCGGAACACCGGGGAGCTGTTTTTT
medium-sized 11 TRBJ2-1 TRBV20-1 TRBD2 CSARSGRGGVF TGCAGTGCTCGTAGCGGGAGGGGTGGCGTCTTC
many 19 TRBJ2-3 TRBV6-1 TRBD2 CASSETPGASSGRVHTQYF TGTGCCAGCAGTGAAACCCCTGGTGCGTCTAGCGGGAGGGTACATACGCAGTATTTT
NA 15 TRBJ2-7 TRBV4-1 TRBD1 CASRYIGQATYEQYF TGCGCCAGCAGATATATCGGACAGGCAACCTACGAGCAGTACTTC
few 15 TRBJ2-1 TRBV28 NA CASSLGTAAYNEQFF TGTGCCAGCAGTCTTGGGACGGCCGCCTACAATGAGCAGTTCTTC
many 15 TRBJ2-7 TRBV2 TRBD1 CASSEGTGKTYEQYF TGTGCCAGCAGTGAAGGGACAGGTAAAACCTACGAGCAGTACTTC
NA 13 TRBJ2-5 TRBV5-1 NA CASSLVGQETQYF TGCGCCAGCAGCTTGGTGGGACAAGAGACCCAGTACTTC
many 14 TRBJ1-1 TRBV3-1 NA CASSQVEGGTEAFF TGTGCCAGCAGCCAAGTGGAGGGGGGCACTGAAGCTTTCTTT
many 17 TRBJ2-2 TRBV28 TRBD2 CASSSLGGSLDTGELFF TGTGCCAGCAGTTCCCTGGGCGGGAGTTTGGACACCGGGGAGCTGTTTTTT
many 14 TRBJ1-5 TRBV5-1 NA CASSFDGMYQPQHF TGCGCCAGCAGCTTTGACGGAATGTATCAGCCCCAGCATTTT
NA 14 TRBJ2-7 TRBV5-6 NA CASSHWDTYYEQYF TGTGCCAGCAGCCACTGGGACACTTACTACGAGCAGTACTTC
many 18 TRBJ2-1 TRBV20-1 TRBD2 CSAAGTSGPAGSYNEQFF TGCAGTGCCGCCGGGACTAGCGGACCCGCCGGCTCCTACAATGAGCAGTTCTTC
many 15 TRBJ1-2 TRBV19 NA CASSTPVRGADGYTF TGTGCCAGTAGTACCCCCGTGAGAGGGGCGGATGGCTACACCTTC
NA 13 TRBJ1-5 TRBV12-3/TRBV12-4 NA CASMLDRNQPQHF TGTGCCAGCATGCTCGACAGAAATCAGCCCCAGCATTTT
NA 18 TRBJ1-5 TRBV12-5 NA CASGTDGSGVWSNQPQHF TGTGCTAGTGGTACAGACGGGTCAGGGGTTTGGAGCAATCAGCCCCAGCATTTT
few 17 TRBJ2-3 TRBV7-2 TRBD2 CASSLAVASGGIDTQYF TGTGCCAGCAGCTTAGCGGTGGCTAGCGGGGGGATAGATACGCAGTATTTT
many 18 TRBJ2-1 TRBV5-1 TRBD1 CASSLEPPGTGLYNEQFF TGCGCCAGCAGCTTGGAACCCCCCGGGACAGGCCTATACAATGAGCAGTTCTTC
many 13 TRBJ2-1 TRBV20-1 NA CSARDWLVDEQFF TGCAGTGCTAGAGATTGGCTCGTGGATGAGCAGTTCTTC
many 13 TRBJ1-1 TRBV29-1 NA CSHPGETNTEAFF TGCAGCCACCCCGGGGAAACGAACACTGAAGCTTTCTTT
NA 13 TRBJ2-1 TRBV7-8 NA CASSLVRDNEQFF TGTGCCAGCAGCTTAGTCAGGGACAATGAGCAGTTCTTT
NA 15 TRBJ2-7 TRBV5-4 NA CASSTPGARGGEQYF TGTGCCAGCTCAACACCGGGAGCTCGTGGCGGCGAGCAGTACTTC
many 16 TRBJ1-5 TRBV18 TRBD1 CASSPPVSTGGQPQHF TGTGCCAGCTCACCACCGGTTTCAACAGGGGGTCAGCCCCAGCATTTT
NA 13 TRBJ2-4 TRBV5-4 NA CASSLGLQNIQYF TGTGCCAGCAGCTTGGGACTGCAAAACATTCAGTACTTC
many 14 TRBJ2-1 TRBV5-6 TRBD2 CASSPGLASNEQFF TGTGCCAGCAGCCCGGGACTAGCTTCCAATGAGCAGTTCTTC
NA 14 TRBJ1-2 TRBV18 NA CASSPQRVDYGYTF TGTGCCAGCTCACCACAAAGGGTGGACTATGGCTACACCTTC
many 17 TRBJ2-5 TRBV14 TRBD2 CASSQQVTSGGQETQYF TGTGCCAGCAGCCAACAAGTTACTAGCGGGGGCCAAGAGACCCAGTACTTC
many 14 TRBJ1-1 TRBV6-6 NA CASTERGANTEAFF TGTGCCAGCACCGAGAGGGGGGCGAACACTGAAGCTTTCTTT
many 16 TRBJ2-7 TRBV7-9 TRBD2 CASSLDGLAASYEQYF TGTGCCAGCAGCTTAGATGGACTAGCGGCCTCCTACGAGCAGTACTTC
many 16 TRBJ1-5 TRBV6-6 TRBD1 CASSRTGGQSNQPQHF TGTGCCAGCAGCCGGACAGGGGGCCAGTCCAATCAGCCCCAGCATTTT
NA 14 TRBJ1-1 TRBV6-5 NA CASSPLWVNTEACF TGTGCCAGCAGCCCACTATGGGTGAACACTGAAGCTTGCTTT
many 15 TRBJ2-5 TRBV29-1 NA CSVTQGRLLRETQYF TGCAGCGTTACCCAGGGACGGCTTTTGAGGGAGACCCAGTACTTC
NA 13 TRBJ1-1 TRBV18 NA CASSQGTNTEAFF TGTGCCAGCTCACAGGGTACGAACACTGAAGCTTTCTTT
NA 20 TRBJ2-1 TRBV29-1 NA CSVAPWGHRLWDNSHNEQFF TGCAGCGTCGCCCCATGGGGACACCGCCTTTGGGACAATTCCCACAATGAGCAGTTCTTC
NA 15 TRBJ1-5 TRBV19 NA CASTYGGRSNQPQHF TGTGCCAGTACCTATGGGGGGAGAAGCAATCAGCCCCAGCATTTT
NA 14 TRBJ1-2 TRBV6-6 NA CASTDAGRGRGYTF TGTGCCAGCACCGACGCGGGCAGGGGACGTGGCTACACCTTC
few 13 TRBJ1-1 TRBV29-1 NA CSVERGVGTEAFF TGCAGCGTTGAAAGGGGCGTTGGGACTGAAGCTTTCTTT
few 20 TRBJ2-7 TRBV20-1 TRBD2 CSARDRSTSGNQYWVYEQYF TGCAGTGCTAGAGATCGATCGACTAGCGGGAATCAGTATTGGGTCTACGAGCAGTACTTC
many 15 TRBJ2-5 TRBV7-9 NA CASSHGGTDQETQYF TGTGCCAGCAGCCATGGGGGGACGGACCAAGAGACCCAGTACTTC
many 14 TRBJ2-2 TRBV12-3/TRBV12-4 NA CASSTGANTGELFF TGTGCCAGCAGTACAGGCGCGAACACCGGGGAGCTGTTTTTT
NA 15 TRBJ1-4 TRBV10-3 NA CAISESKGPGEKLFF TGTGCCATCAGTGAGTCGAAGGGACCCGGGGAAAAACTGTTTTTT
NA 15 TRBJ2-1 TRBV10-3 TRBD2 CAISESLAGGYEQFF TGTGCCATCAGTGAGTCCCTAGCGGGAGGGTATGAGCAGTTCTTC
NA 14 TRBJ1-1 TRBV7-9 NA CASSHLVANTEAFF TGTGCCAGCAGCCACCTGGTCGCGAACACTGAAGCTTTCTTT
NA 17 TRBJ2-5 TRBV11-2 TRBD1 CASSLVGRTGGSETQYF TGTGCCAGCAGCTTAGTTGGCCGGACAGGGGGCTCGGAGACCCAGTACTTC
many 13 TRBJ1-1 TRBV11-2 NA CASSRAGWAEAFF TGTGCCAGCAGCCGGGCCGGATGGGCCGAAGCTTTCTTT
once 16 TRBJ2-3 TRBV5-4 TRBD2 CASSLTSGRAGDTQYF TGTGCCAGCAGCTTGACTAGCGGGAGGGCGGGGGATACGCAGTATTTT
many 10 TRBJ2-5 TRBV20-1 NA CSADLETQYF TGCAGTGCCGACCTAGAGACCCAGTACTTC
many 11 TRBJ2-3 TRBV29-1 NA CSVEPGDTQYF TGCAGCGTAGAGCCTGGGGATACGCAGTATTTT
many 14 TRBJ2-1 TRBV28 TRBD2 CASQRTSAKNEQFF TGTGCCAGCCAAAGGACTAGCGCGAAGAATGAGCAGTTCTTC